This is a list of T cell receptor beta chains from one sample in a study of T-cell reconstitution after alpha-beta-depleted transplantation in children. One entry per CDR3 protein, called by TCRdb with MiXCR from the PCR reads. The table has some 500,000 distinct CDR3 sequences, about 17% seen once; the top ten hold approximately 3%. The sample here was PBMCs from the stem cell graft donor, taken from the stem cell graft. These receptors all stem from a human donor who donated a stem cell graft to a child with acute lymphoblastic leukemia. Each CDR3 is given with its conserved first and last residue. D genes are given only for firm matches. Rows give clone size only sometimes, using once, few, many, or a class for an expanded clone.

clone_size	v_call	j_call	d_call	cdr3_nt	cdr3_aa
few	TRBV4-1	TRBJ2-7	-	TGCGCCAGCAGCCAAGATAGGCTAGCGCCCGCCTACGAGCAGTACTTC	CASSQDRLAPAYEQYF
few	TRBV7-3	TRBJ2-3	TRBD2	TGTGCCAGCAGCTTAACCTCCAGACTAGCGGGATATATCACAGATACGCAGTATTTT	CASSLTSRLAGYITDTQYF
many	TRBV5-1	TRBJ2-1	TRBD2	TGCGCCAGCAGCGCGACTAGCAGCTCCTACAATGAGCAGTTCTTC	CASSATSSSYNEQFF
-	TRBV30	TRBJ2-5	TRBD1	TGTGCCTGGAGTGTACAGGGGGAGACCCAGTACTTC	CAWSVQGETQYF
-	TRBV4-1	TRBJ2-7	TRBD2	TGCGCCAGCAGTTGGAATATAGCGGGGTTCTCCTACGAGCAGTACTTC	CASSWNIAGFSYEQYF
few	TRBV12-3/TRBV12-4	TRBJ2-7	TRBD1	TGTGCCAGCAGTCCCGGGACAGGGACCGCCTACGAGCAGTACTTC	CASSPGTGTAYEQYF
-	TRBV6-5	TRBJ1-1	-	TGTGCCAGCAGAATCGCCGGAGAAGAAGCTTTCTTT	CASRIAGEEAFF
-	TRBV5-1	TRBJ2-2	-	TGCGCCAGCAGCGCATGGGCCGGAGTGAGCACCGGGGAGCTGTTTTTT	CASSAWAGVSTGELFF
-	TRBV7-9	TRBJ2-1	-	TGTGCCAGCAGCCCCACGGCAGCGGCTGAGCAGTTCTTC	CASSPTAAAEQFF
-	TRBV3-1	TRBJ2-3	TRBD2	TGTGCCAGCAGCCAAGAGGTTAGCGGGAGGAGCACAGATACGCAGTATTTT	CASSQEVSGRSTDTQYF
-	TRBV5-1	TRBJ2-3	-	TGCGCCAGCAGCTACTCCCAGTCTAGCACAGATACGCAGTATTTT	CASSYSQSSTDTQYF
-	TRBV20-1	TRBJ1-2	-	TGCAGTGGGGCGGGCGCACGAGGGGTCTATGGCTACACCTTC	CSGAGARGVYGYTF
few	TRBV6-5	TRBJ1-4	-	TGTGCCAGCAGTTACCGCTTGGACAGTGCAACTAATGAAAAACTGTTTTTT	CASSYRLDSATNEKLFF
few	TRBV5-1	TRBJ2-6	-	TGCGCCAGCAGCTCCCTTTTGGCTGGGGCCAACGTCCTGACTTTC	CASSSLLAGANVLTF
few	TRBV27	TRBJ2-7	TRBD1	TGTGCCAGCAGACCTAAGACAGGGGGCGACTCCTACGAGCAGTACTTC	CASRPKTGGDSYEQYF
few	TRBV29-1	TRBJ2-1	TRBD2	TGCAGCGCCAGAAAAGGTCCGACTAGCGGGAGTTTCGATGAGCAGTTCTTC	CSARKGPTSGSFDEQFF
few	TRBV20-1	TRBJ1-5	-	TGCAGCGAAGATCGGGGAGGTCAGCCCCAGCATTTT	CSEDRGGQPQHF
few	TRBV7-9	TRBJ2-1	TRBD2	TGTGCCAGCAGCTCGACGGGGGGGGCCTCCTACAATGAGCAGTTCTTC	CASSSTGGASYNEQFF
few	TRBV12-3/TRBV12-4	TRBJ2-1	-	TGTGCCAGCAGCTCGGGATTTGGAGCCTCCGATGAGCAGTTCTTC	CASSSGFGASDEQFF
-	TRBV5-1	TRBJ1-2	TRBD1	TGCGCCAGCAGCTTGGAGACAGGGGCCTATGGCTACACCTTC	CASSLETGAYGYTF
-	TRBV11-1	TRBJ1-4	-	TGTGCCAGCAGCTCGACCGAGGGGCGGTTAGCAACTAATGAAAAACTGTTTTTT	CASSSTEGRLATNEKLFF
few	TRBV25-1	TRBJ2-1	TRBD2	TGTGCCAGCAGTGAACTAGCGGGAGGGCAGCATGAGCAGTTCTTC	CASSELAGGQHEQFF
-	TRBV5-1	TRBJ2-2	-	TGCGCCAGCAGCTCCTTAAGGGATAACACCGGGGAGCTGTTTTTT	CASSSLRDNTGELFF